This TCR beta chain was recorded in a study of blood T cell repertoires in COVID-19. Germline V lookup: CDR1 MNHEY, CDR2 SVGAGI. The CDR3 consists of 14 residues. Trimming removed 7 bases from V and 3 bases from J; junction bases left unmatched: 7. Under the authors' procedure: The authors estimated nucleated cell counts from reference gene primer amplification. Assay: immunoSEQ multiplex PCR; the TCRdb copy retains only in-frame clones and omits some. That table supplies the V and J calls and clone size; D and trimming were determined from the DNA. The sample has 250,000 or so clones; 80% to 95% are singletons.

Sequenced sample: peripheral blood. The clonotype comes from a man aged 25-40 years with COVID-19, enrolled during active disease. J is TRBJ1-1 and V is TRBV6-5; TRBD1 matches 8 bases. CDR3 protein: CASTAGGRDTEAFF. The CDR3 nucleotides read TGTGCCAGCACGGCAGGGGGCCGAGACACTGAAGCTTTCTTT.